The 24 T cell receptor beta chains presented below share a single source sample, sequenced in a study of cytomegalovirus exposure and HLA in healthy donors. PCR used 60 Vbeta primers and 13 Jbeta primers. Produced via immunoSEQ multiplex PCR; TCRdb's table is partial and in-frame only. The table shows under 40,000 clones, with 80% occurring only once. What was sequenced was PBMCs. Receptors originate from a male donor in good health and CMV-seronegative.

The chain carries TRBV2 and TRBJ1-4; the D is unclear. Deletions cut 6 bases from V and 8 bases from J, with 13 bases between. The CDR3 consists of 13 residues. From germline, CDR1 is SNHLY and CDR2 FYNNEI. The chain's CDR3 is CASREPLREKLFF. DNA for the CDR3: TGTGCCAGCAGGGAGCCCCTACGAGAAAAACTGTTTTTT.

The chain couples TRBV19 to TRBJ1-2; tentative D call: TRBD1 (5 bases). Trimming shortened V by 3 bases and J by 0 bases, and 8 bases separated the two germline ends. Germline CDR1 and CDR2: LNHDA and SQIVND (reference sequence). This CDR3 has 14 residues. Here the CDR3 reads CASSMARANYGYTF. The CDR3 DNA follows: TGTGCCAGTAGTATGGCCAGGGCTAACTATGGCTACACCTTC.

CDR3 in DNA: TGTGCCAGCAGCCCCGGGACTAGCGCCCAAGGTGAGCAGTTCTTC. Translating gives CASSPGTSAQGEQFF. The chain combines TRBV7-3 with TRBJ2-1; TRBD2 matches at 10 bases. The germline V gene encodes CDR1 SGHTA and CDR2 FQGTGA. The CDR3 length is 15 residues. Losses at the gene ends were 5 bases for V and 9 bases for J; bases not matched to a gene: 10.

This clone was seen only a few times. The gene calls are TRBV11-2 and TRBJ2-7, with D maybe TRBD2 (7 bases). Germline V gene sequence: CDR1 SGHAT, CDR2 FQNNGV. Deletions cut 1 base from V and 3 bases from J, with 13 bases between. The CDR3 covers 15 residues. This CDR3 is CASSLVGGGGYEQYF. DNA for the CDR3: TGTGCCAGCAGCTTAGTGGGAGGGGGGGGCTACGAGCAGTACTTC.

The V call is TRBV5-1, the J call TRBJ2-2; 9 nucleotides align to TRBD1. The CDR3 spans 14 residues. Trimming removed 4 bases from V and 6 bases from J; junction bases left unmatched: 4. The germline gives CDR1 SGHRS, CDR2 YFSETQ. CDR3: CASSRTGDAGELFF. The CDR3 region has the DNA TGCGCCAGCAGCCGGACAGGGGATGCCGGGGAGCTGTTTTTT. The full variable domain, rest sourced from reference TRBV5-1 and TRBJ2-2, is KAGVTQTPRYLIKTRGQQVTLSCSPISGHRSVSWYQQTPGQGLQFLFEYFSETQRNKGNFPGRFSGRQFSNSRSEMNVSTLELGDSALYLCASSRTGDAGELFFGEGSRLTVL.

The V gene is TRBV29-1, the J gene TRBJ1-1; maybe TRBD1 (5 bases). Germline CDR1 reads SQVTM; CDR2 reads ANQGSEA. The CDR3 is 12 residues long. The V end lost 5 bases, the J end lost 3 bases, and 10 bases lay between the germline ends. CDR3 protein: CSVYPRDTEAFF. In nucleotides, the CDR3 is TGCAGCGTTTATCCCAGGGACACTGAAGCTTTCTTT.

The V and J genes are TRBV30 and TRBJ1-2, with unresolved D. V was trimmed by 0 bases and J by 1 base, leaving 3 bases between them. The CDR3 loop spans 12 amino acids. Germline V CDR1 and CDR2: GTSNPN, SVGIG (reference sequence). In nucleotides, the CDR3 is TGTGCCTGGAGTGTACATAACTATGGCTACACCTTC. It specifies CAWSVHNYGYTF.

This clone was counted between two and nine times. This chain links TRBV2 with TRBJ2-5, with 11 positions matching TRBD1. From germline, CDR1 is SNHLY and CDR2 FYNNEI. The CDR3 covers 13 residues. The ends lost 6 bases at V and 3 bases at J; junction bases unmatched: 0. The CDR3 loop reads CASRGQGEETQYF. As DNA, the CDR3 is TGTGCCAGCAGGGGACAGGGGGAAGAGACCCAGTACTTC.

This clone has a handful of counts. V and J are TRBV12-5 and TRBJ1-4; 8 nucleotides align to TRBD1. Losses at the gene ends were 6 bases for V and 8 bases for J; bases not matched to a gene: 11. This CDR3 spans 15 amino acids. Per germline, CDR1 LGHNT and CDR2 FRNRAP. This chain's CDR3 is CASGPGQGSWEKLFF. DNA for the CDR3: TGTGCTAGTGGACCAGGACAGGGCTCCTGGGAAAAACTGTTTTTT.

This clone was seen once. The chain joins TRBV11-2 to TRBJ2-2, with D perhaps TRBD2 (6 bases). The germline CDR1 and CDR2 sequences are SGHAT and FQNNGV. The CDR3 totals 17 residues. Trimming stripped 5 bases from V and 5 bases from J, with 21 bases between. The CDR3 sequence: CASSHVTAGRGTGELFF. Written as DNA, the CDR3 is TGTGCCAGCAGCCACGTGACCGCGGGACGAGGTACCGGGGAGCTGTTTTTT.

The V gene is TRBV5-4, the J gene TRBJ2-7, with 7 bases aligning to TRBD1. Looked up from germline, CDR1 is SGHNT and CDR2 is YYREEE (reference sequence). V lost 0 bases, J lost 2 bases, and 2 bases stayed unmatched. The CDR3 is 14 amino acids. The CDR3 loop reads CASSLDGTAYEQYF. CDR3 DNA sequence: TGTGCCAGCAGCTTGGACGGGACAGCCTACGAGCAGTACTTC.

The chain joins TRBV5-1 to TRBJ1-2, with TRBD1 as a possible D gene (6 bases). CDR1 and CDR2 from the germline V gene are SGHRS and YFSETQ. Trimming cost V 4 bases and J 8 bases, with 15 bases left between them. The CDR3 is made up of 13 amino acids. The CDR3 DNA follows: TGCGCCAGCAGCCCGGCTTGGGGGCAAGGCTACACCTTC. It translates to CASSPAWGQGYTF.

This clone came up a few times. This rearrangement joins TRBV18 to TRBJ1-3, with D possibly TRBD1 on 5 matching bases. CDR1 is KGHSH, CDR2 LQKENI, per germline. The CDR3 is 14 amino acids. The V end was cut by 3 bases, the J end by 0 bases, with 6 bases between. Written as DNA, the CDR3 is TGTGCCAGCTCACCCCAGGGCTCTGGAAACACCATATATTTT. Protein product: CASSPQGSGNTIYF.

The V and J genes are TRBV4-2 and TRBJ1-1, with TRBD1 matching 8 bases. The CDR3 length is 16 residues. From germline, CDR1 is LGHNA and CDR2 YNFKEQ. V lost 0 bases and J lost 4; bases outside the gene matches: 7. Here the CDR3 reads CASSQEIGQGGTEAFF. Here the CDR3 DNA reads TGTGCCAGCAGCCAAGAGATCGGACAGGGTGGCACTGAAGCTTTCTTT.

The CDR3, as DNA: TGTGCCAGCAGTTACCTCGGGCAGGGTCGTAACACTGAAGCTTTCTTT. Translated, it gives CASSYLGQGRNTEAFF. V and J are TRBV6-5 and TRBJ1-1, with D maybe TRBD1 (5 bases). V lost 2 bases to trimming and J lost 2 bases, with 15 bases between them. Germline assignment: CDR1 MNHEY and CDR2 SVGAGI. The CDR3 loop spans 16 amino acids.

This clone came up a few times. The chain uses TRBV5-8 and TRBJ2-7; TRBD2 agrees at 13 bases. J gave up 4 bases and V 4 bases, and 8 bases lay outside the gene matches. CDR1 and CDR2 from the germline V gene are SGHTS and YDEGEE. The CDR3 has 16 amino acids. The CDR3 DNA reads as TGTGCCAGCAGCGCAAGACTAGCGGGAGGCCGGTACGAGCAGTACTTC. This translates into CASSARLAGGRYEQYF.

The chain couples TRBV15 to TRBJ1-3; D is unresolved. V was trimmed by 0 bases and J by 3 bases, leaving 6 bases between them. Germline CDR1 is LNHNV and CDR2 is YYDKDF (reference sequence). The CDR3 contains 14 residues. CDR3 nucleotide sequence: TGTGCCACCAGCAGAGATCTATTTGGAAACACCATATATTTT. It yields the protein CATSRDLFGNTIYF.

The chain employs TRBV6-1 and TRBJ1-1; D is ambiguous. The CDR3 sequence is 13 residues long. Germline CDR1 and CDR2: MNHNS and SASEGT. With 8 bases removed from V and 0 bases from J, the gap between germline ends came to 10 bases. DNA for the CDR3: TGTGCCAGCGGAGGACCGTTGAACACTGAAGCTTTCTTT. Amino acids: CASGGPLNTEAFF.

This clone came up a few times. V usage is TRBV6-1 and J usage is TRBJ1-2; D is unresolved. The germline V gene has CDR1 MNHNS and CDR2 SASEGT. The CDR3 covers 13 residues. V was trimmed by 6 bases and J by 8 bases, leaving 16 bases between them. CDR3 sequence (DNA): TGTGCCAGCAGCGCTACTTTAAACGAAGGCTACACCTTC. Protein sequence: CASSATLNEGYTF.

On this clone itself: It is likely a read error, because the conserved phenylalanine at the end of the CDR3 is missing. The chain couples TRBV28 to TRBJ1-2; D remains ambiguous. The CDR3 contains 12 residues. V was pared by 5 bases and J by 5 bases, with 9 bases between. Germline V CDR1 and CDR2: MDHEN, SYDVKM. The CDR3 is CASSPGIYGYTV. CDR3 bases: TGTGCCAGCAGTCCCGGGATATATGGCTACACCGTC.

The chain couples TRBV4-2 to TRBJ1-1, with 7 bases that match TRBD1. V lost 0 bases, J lost 0 bases, and 7 bases stayed unmatched. The CDR3 length is 17 residues. The germline V gene has CDR1 LGHNA and CDR2 YNFKEQ. In DNA, the CDR3 is TGTGCCAGCAGCCAAGAAAGCACAGGGGCCCTGAACACTGAAGCTTTCTTT. This sequence encodes CASSQESTGALNTEAFF.

The chain links TRBV11-3 to TRBJ1-1; the D gene is possibly TRBD1 (6 bases). Germline CDR1 SGHNT, CDR2 YENEEA. This CDR3 has 15 amino acids. The ends were cut back, 5 bases at V and 6 bases at J, with 19 bases in the middle. This CDR3 reads CASSPGGGLSAEAFF. CDR3 coding DNA: TGTGCCAGCAGCCCTGGGGGGGGGCTCTCCGCTGAAGCTTTCTTT.

This chain connects TRBV29-1 to TRBJ2-7; 8 nucleotides align to TRBD2. The V and J ends lost 6 bases and 2 bases, in that order; junction bases with no gene match: 6. Germline V CDR1 and CDR2: SQVTM, ANQGSEA. The CDR3 covers 13 residues. CDR3 residues: CSVLAGNTYEQYF. The CDR3 bases are TGCAGCGTGCTAGCGGGCAATACCTACGAGCAGTACTTC.

This clone was seen only a few times. J is TRBJ2-3 and V is TRBV25-1, with 8 bases aligning to TRBD2. Germline values: CDR1 MGHDK, CDR2 SYGVNS. CDR3 length equals 16 residues. The V segment lost 2 bases and the J segment 6 bases; nucleotides outside the gene matches: 10. In DNA form, the CDR3 reads TGTGCCAGCAGTGAACGGACAGCGGGGGCCTCCGATACGCAGTATTTT. Translation: CASSERTAGASDTQYF.